The clone carrying this TCR beta chain occurred once. Original analysis: Filtering of immunoSEQ junctional sequences could not match full-length read filtering. Method: immunoSEQ multiplex PCR; TCRdb's copy keeps in-frame clones and lacks some. The V and J calls and the clone size are those of that table, but D and trimming were determined from the DNA. In the table there are some 350,000 clones, around 67% of which are singletons. This CDR3 spans 14 amino acids. Per germline, CDR1 MGHDK and CDR2 SYGVNS. Trimming cost V 1 base and J 2 bases, with 9 bases left between them. The data were obtained in a study of shared clonotypes between healthy human individuals.

The chain uses TRBV25-1 and TRBJ2-7, with no clear D. The sample taken for sequencing was memory CD4+ T cells sorted from blood. Subset given: CD45RA-negative fraction. The clonotype originates from a man aged 25 to 40 in good health. CDR3: CASSEFGSTYEQYF. In DNA, the CDR3 is TGTGCCAGCAGTGAATTTGGCTCTACCTACGAGCAGTACTTC.